These 25 T cell receptor beta chains were all obtained from the same sample, sequenced in a study of T-cell reconstitution after alpha-beta-depleted transplantation in children. Unique molecular identifiers were used in preparing the TCRbeta library. TCRdb redid the calling of the PCR reads with MiXCR, one entry per CDR3 protein. The sample yields over 120,000 distinct CDR3 sequences, 7.5% to 9% seen once. Sample: PBMCs, mostly from graft donor cells, taken 180 days after TCRalphabeta/CD19-depleted stem cell transplant. Receptor source: a female patient aged 2 to 10 who had a stem cell transplant for congenital amegakaryocytic thrombocytopenia, so the T cells may come from the graft donor.

This clonotype was counted many times. As DNA, the CDR3 is TGCGCCAGCAGCAGGGACATCTCGAATTCACCCCTCCACTTT. Amino acid sequence: CASSRDISNSPLHF. The chain recombines TRBV5-1 with TRBJ1-6; tentative D call: TRBD1 (6 bases). Germline CDR1 reads SGHRS; CDR2 reads YFSETQ. The CDR3 runs 14 residues. Deletions cut 4 bases from V and 7 bases from J, with 12 bases between. The full variable domain, completed using reference TRBV5-1 and TRBJ1-6, is KAGVTQTPRYLIKTRGQQVTLSCSPISGHRSVSWYQQTPGQGLQFLFEYFSETQRNKGNFPGRFSGRQFSNSRSEMNVSTLELGDSALYLCASSRDISNSPLHFGNGTRLTVT.

This clonotype came up many times. The rearrangement joins TRBV4-3 to TRBJ1-3; D remains unclear. Germline-derived CDR1 and CDR2 are LGHNA and YSLEER. This CDR3 comprises 16 residues. Trimming took off 3 bases at V and 0 bases at J, with 12 bases between the two ends. The CDR3 loop is CASSHTKFNSGNTIYF. The CDR3 DNA reads TGCGCCAGCAGCCATACCAAATTTAACTCTGGAAACACCATATATTTT.

This clonotype was seen ten or more times. This chain joins TRBV5-1 and TRBJ2-1; 7 nucleotides agree with TRBD1. The J segment lost 4 bases and the V segment lost 5 bases, leaving 9 bases of the junction unmatched. The CDR3 consists of 15 residues. Germline CDR1 and CDR2: SGHRS and YFSETQ. DNA for the CDR3: TGCGCCAGCAGTGAGGGGGCAGGCGAATACAATGAGCAGTTCTTC. It specifies CASSEGAGEYNEQFF. Looking up the rest from reference TRBV5-1 and TRBJ2-1 gives the full variable domain: KAGVTQTPRYLIKTRGQQVTLSCSPISGHRSVSWYQQTPGQGLQFLFEYFSETQRNKGNFPGRFSGRQFSNSRSEMNVSTLELGDSALYLCASSEGAGEYNEQFFGPGTRLTVL.

The J gene is TRBJ2-1, the V gene TRBV7-3, with a tentative D call TRBD1 (6 bases). CDR1 is SGHTA, CDR2 FQGTGA, per germline. The CDR3 runs 14 residues. V was clipped by 7 bases and J by 6 bases, with 16 bases between them. The CDR3 nucleotides read TGTGCCAGCAAACGGGACAATCCGGGCAATGAGCAGTTCTTC. This encodes CASKRDNPGNEQFF.

This clonotype was seen many times. The V and J genes are TRBV15 and TRBJ1-2; D ambiguous. CDR1 LNHNV and CDR2 YYDKDF come from the germline V gene (reference sequence). Trimming left V 0 bases short and J 8 bases short, with 10 bases between. The CDR3 consists of 13 residues. The DNA of the CDR3 is TGTGCCACCAGCAGAGATCTTGGGAGCGGCTACACCTTC. It translates to CATSRDLGSGYTF.

A remark on this clonotype: A much bigger clone sits one base away, suggesting this may be a read error. The chain couples TRBV5-4 to TRBJ2-7; 7 bases agree with TRBD2. This CDR3 is built from 13 residues. Trimming took 0 bases from V and 6 from J; bases not matched to a gene: 3. Germline V gene data show CDR1 as SGHNT and CDR2 as YYREEE (reference sequence). The CDR3 DNA reads TGTGCCAGCAGCTTGGGACTAGCCTGCGAGCAGTACTTC. Protein: CASSLGLACEQYF.

This clonotype showed up many times. The genes are TRBV20-1 and TRBJ1-2, with TRBD1 matching 7 bases. In germline, CDR1 is DFQATT, CDR2 SNEGSKA (reference sequence). This CDR3 has 11 residues. CDR3 loop: CRGNSDRVGTF. The CDR3 coding sequence is TGCAGGGGAAATTCAGACAGGGTAGGCACCTTC.

V gene TRBV20-1 combines with J gene TRBJ2-7; weak D call: TRBD1 (6 bases). This CDR3 region has 11 residues. The germline V gene has CDR1 DFQATT and CDR2 SNEGSKA (reference sequence). V lost 6 bases to trimming and J lost 2 bases, with 8 bases between them. The CDR3 here is CSAWTAYEQYF. CDR3 bases: TGCAGTGCCTGGACAGCCTACGAGCAGTACTTC.

This clonotype was observed a handful of times. This sequence joins TRBV6-7 and TRBJ1-3; D is undetermined. TRBV6-7 is sorted into the ORF group, with uncertain function. V dropped 0 bases and J dropped 0 bases, with 3 bases sitting between them. There are 14 residues in the CDR3. The CDR3 spells CASSYSDSGNTIYF. As DNA, the CDR3 is TGTGCCAGCAGTTACTCGGACTCTGGAAACACCATATATTTT.

This clonotype was observed a few times. The chain links TRBV12-3 or TRBV12-4 to TRBJ2-2; unclear D gene. V shed 1 base and J shed 4 bases, with 7 bases lying between them. This CDR3 has 14 amino acids. The CDR3 region is CASSLERATGELFF. The DNA of the CDR3 is TGTGCCAGCAGTTTAGAGAGAGCCACCGGGGAGCTGTTTTTT.

V gene TRBV29-1 combines with J gene TRBJ2-7; a possible D gene is TRBD1 (6 bases). The germline CDR1 and CDR2 sequences are SQVTM and ANQGSEA. This CDR3 region has 13 residues. The ends were cut back, 4 bases at V and 5 bases at J, with 15 bases in the middle. CDR3 sequence: CSVVRGLLNEQYF. CDR3 DNA sequence: TGCAGCGTTGTAAGGGGGTTATTGAACGAGCAGTACTTC.

The V gene is TRBV7-8, the J gene TRBJ1-5; no clear D. CDR3 size: 14 residues. Germline values: CDR1 SGHVS, CDR2 FQNEAQ. V lost 2 bases and J 5 bases, leaving 10 bases between the germline ends. The CDR3 nucleotides are TGTGCCAGCAGCTTAAAACTAGGGTATCAGCCCCAGCATTTT. It is translated as CASSLKLGYQPQHF.

This clonotype occurred many times. The junction departs from the called germline gene at one end, perhaps through a read error. The V gene is TRBV12-3 or TRBV12-4, the J gene TRBJ2-1, with unresolved D. The CDR3 totals 14 residues. CDR3 sequence reads: CASSLAVEGSPAIF. The CDR3 coding sequence is TGTGCCAGCAGTTTAGCGGTAGAAGGGTCCCCTGCGATCTTC.

Many counts were recorded for this clonotype. The chain recombines TRBV5-1 with TRBJ2-1; 8 bases are a match to TRBD2. The germline CDR1 and CDR2 sequences are SGHRS and YFSETQ. This CDR3 has 15 residues. V was clipped by 2 bases and J by 2 bases; unmatched bases: 3. The CDR3: CASSLELAAYNEQFF. DNA for the CDR3: TGCGCCAGCAGCTTAGAACTAGCGGCCTACAATGAGCAGTTCTTC.

The chain's CDR3 is CASSHNVLQSYEQYF. CDR3 in DNA: TGTGCCAGCAGCCATAACGTACTACAGTCCTACGAGCAGTACTTC. This chain connects TRBV7-3 to TRBJ2-7; D unclear. CDR1 SGHTA and CDR2 FQGTGA come from the germline V gene. V lost 5 bases to trimming and J lost 1 base, with 15 bases between them. The CDR3 has 15 amino acids.

The CDR3 region has the DNA TGTGCCAGCAGTTTAGCTACAGTCTATGGCTACACCTTC. This translates into CASSLATVYGYTF. The chain links TRBV12-3 or TRBV12-4 to TRBJ1-2; D is ambiguous. This CDR3 has 13 residues. V lost 0 bases and J lost 4, with 6 bases in between.

The sample holds many counts of this clonotype. The chain links TRBV20-1 to TRBJ1-5, with 9 bases identical to TRBD1. This CDR3 comprises 12 residues. After removal of 6 bases from V and 6 bases from J, the junction contained 3 bases not matched to a gene. Germline V gene sequence: CDR1 DFQATT, CDR2 SNEGSKA (reference sequence). The CDR3, as DNA: TGCAGTGCGGTACAGGGGGCTCAGCCCCAGCATTTT. Protein sequence: CSAVQGAQPQHF.

J is TRBJ1-1 and V is TRBV3-1; D unclear. The CDR3 runs to 14 residues. The ends were cut back, 4 bases at V and 4 bases at J, with 13 bases in the middle. The germline V gene has CDR1 LGHDT and CDR2 YNNKEL (reference sequence). The CDR3: CASSLDPRSTEAFF. The CDR3 DNA sequence: TGTGCCAGCAGCCTCGACCCGAGGAGCACTGAAGCTTTCTTT.

This clonotype came up many times. The chain is built from TRBV20-1 and TRBJ2-7, with TRBD1 as a possible D gene (5 bases). The V gene's germline CDR1 is DFQATT and CDR2 SNEGSKA (reference sequence). The ends were cut back, 2 bases at V and 3 bases at J, with 17 bases in the middle. The CDR3 runs 15 residues. The CDR3 spells CSARTQGYVGYEQYF. The CDR3 nucleotides read TGCAGTGCTAGAACCCAGGGATATGTGGGCTACGAGCAGTACTTC.

In its sample, this clonotype was seen many times. The chain has TRBV7-2 and TRBJ2-5; no clear D gene. The CDR3 extends over 16 amino acids. V dropped 6 bases and J dropped 2 bases, with 19 bases sitting between them. Looked up from germline, CDR1 is SGHTA and CDR2 is FQGNSA. CDR3 bases: TGTGCCAGCAGTCCGGTAGGCTGGATTTTACAAGAGACCCAGTACTTC. Translation gives CASSPVGWILQETQYF.

This clonotype appeared many times. The genes are TRBV6-1 and TRBJ1-4, with a possible D match to TRBD1 (6 bases). Germline V gives CDR1 MNHNS, CDR2 SASEGT. V was cut by 3 bases and J by 7 bases, with 15 bases left in between. The CDR3 sequence is 15 residues long. DNA for the CDR3: TGTGCCAGCAGTGACCCACGGGGGGCCAGTGAAAAACTGTTTTTT. Protein product: CASSDPRGASEKLFF.

Turning to this clonotype: A much larger clone sits a single nucleotide away, making a read error possible. V usage is TRBV20-1 and J usage is TRBJ2-3, with TRBD2 identical over 8 bases. Per germline, CDR1 DFQATT and CDR2 SNEGSKA (reference sequence). The CDR3 runs 13 residues. V lost 5 bases to trimming and J lost 11 bases; unmatched junction nucleotides: 12. CDR3 region: CSAHPREAGGQYF. CDR3 DNA sequence: TGCAGTGCTCATCCGCGGGAGGCTGGGGGGCAGTATTTT.

Many counts were recorded for this clonotype. CDR3 in DNA: TGTGCCAGCAGCTTATCCGAGACCCAGTACTTC. Amino acid sequence: CASSLSETQYF. The J gene is TRBJ2-5, the V gene TRBV11-2; D unresolved. Looked up from germline, CDR1 is SGHAT and CDR2 is FQNNGV. The CDR3 is made up of 11 amino acids. Trimming took 2 bases from V and 5 from J, leaving 3 bases between them.

This clonotype was observed at least ten times. The chain carries TRBV24-1 and TRBJ2-1; TRBD1 matches 7 bases. CDR3 length: 14 amino acids. Unmatched junction bases numbered 2, after V lost 1 base and J lost 6 bases. The germline gives CDR1 KGHDR, CDR2 SFDVKD. CDR3 sequence: CATSDFDRANEQFF. The CDR3 bases are TGTGCCACCAGTGATTTCGACAGGGCCAATGAGCAGTTCTTC.

This clonotype was observed many times. The chain has TRBV6-5 and TRBJ2-5; 7 positions agree with TRBD1. J was trimmed by 5 bases and V by 1 base; bases with no gene match: 7. The CDR3 loop spans 15 amino acids. CDR1 and CDR2 from the germline V gene are MNHEY and SVGAGI. CDR3 coding DNA: TGTGCCAGCAGTTACTTGGCAGGGGGAAAGGAGACCCAGTACTTC. Protein sequence: CASSYLAGGKETQYF.